The 21 T cell receptor beta chains below come from one sample, sequenced in a study of technical replicates of blood from several donors. Measured with immunoSEQ multiplex PCR; TCRdb has only the in-frame clones, and not every one. The data show 60,000 to 80,000 clones, roughly 90% seen once. Material: PBMCs. The receptors come from a human donor in good health. Some clones in this sample may be carry-over from other donors' samples.

J is TRBJ2-7 and V is TRBV5-6; 8 bases match TRBD1. CDR1 is SGHDT and CDR2 is YYEEEE in the germline V gene. The V gene end was trimmed by 1 base and the J gene end by 5 bases; junction bases not matched to a gene: 2. The CDR3 is made up of 13 amino acids. CDR3 sequence (DNA): TGTGCCAGCAGCTTGCAGGGGGCAGACGAGCAGTACTTC. Encoded protein: CASSLQGADEQYF.

The CDR3 nucleotides read TGTGCCAGCAGCTTACAAGGGACTAGCGGTCCATACGAGCAGTACTTC. Encoded protein: CASSLQGTSGPYEQYF. V usage is TRBV7-3 and J usage is TRBJ2-7; the match to TRBD2 covers 11 bases. Germline CDR1 is SGHTA and CDR2 is FQGTGA. This CDR3 has 16 residues. With 2 bases clipped from V and 4 bases from J, the junction kept 7 bases outside the gene matches.

The chain is built from TRBV30 and TRBJ1-5; 12 bases match TRBD1. The germline V gene encodes CDR1 GTSNPN and CDR2 SVGIG (reference sequence). The V gene end was trimmed by 2 bases and the J gene end by 7 bases; junction bases not matched to a gene: 6. The CDR3 contains 15 residues. The CDR3 nucleotides are TGTGCCTGGAGTCTAGGTGGGACAGGGGGCCAGCCCCAGCATTTT. Translated, it gives CAWSLGGTGGQPQHF.

The V gene is TRBV4-3, the J gene TRBJ1-4, with TRBD1 matching over 7 bases. Germline assignment: CDR1 LGHNA and CDR2 YSLEER. Germline trimming cut 8 bases from V and 5 bases from J; bases unmatched to any gene: 5. CDR3 length: 13 amino acids. CDR3 protein: CASRQGSNEKLFF. CDR3 nucleotide sequence: TGCGCCAGCCGACAGGGAAGCAATGAAAAACTGTTTTTT.

V gene TRBV30 combines with J gene TRBJ2-5, with TRBD2 identical over 7 bases. J gave up 3 bases and V 0 bases, and 7 bases lay outside the gene matches. The CDR3 is 15 amino acids. The germline gives CDR1 GTSNPN, CDR2 SVGIG (reference sequence). In nucleotides, the CDR3 is TGTGCCTGGAGTGTAGGGCTAGCGGATAAAGAGACCCAGTACTTC. As protein: CAWSVGLADKETQYF.

The chain combines TRBV6-6 with TRBJ2-7; D unresolved. This CDR3 region has 14 residues. Trimming took off 7 bases at V and 0 bases at J, with 13 bases between the two ends. Germline V gene data show CDR1 as MNHNY and CDR2 as SVGAGI (reference sequence). The DNA for the CDR3 is TGTGCCAGCACTCAGACTCGCAGCTCCTACGAGCAGTACTTC. This encodes CASTQTRSSYEQYF.

The genes are TRBV5-1 and TRBJ1-2, with 7 bases fitting TRBD1. Germline V gene data show CDR1 as SGHRS and CDR2 as YFSETQ. This CDR3 is built from 15 residues. V was clipped by 4 bases and J by 5 bases; unmatched bases: 11. DNA of the CDR3: TGCGCCAGCAGCGAGACACAGGGGAATGTTTATGGCTACACCTTC. Amino acids: CASSETQGNVYGYTF.

This chain links TRBV7-3 with TRBJ1-2; D is possibly TRBD1 (6 bases). The germline V gene has CDR1 SGHTA and CDR2 FQGTGA. V was shortened by 2 bases and J by 7 bases, with 20 bases between the two germline ends. This CDR3 region has 16 residues. The DNA of the CDR3 is TGTGCCAGCAGCTTACAGCCAGGGGAGGGTTCGGGTGGCTACACCTTC. It specifies CASSLQPGEGSGGYTF. Combining the CDR3 with reference TRBV7-3 and TRBJ1-2 gives the whole variable domain GAGVSQTPSNKVTEKGKYVELRCDPISGHTALYWYRQSLGQGPEFLIYFQGTGAADDSGLPNDRFFAVRPEGSVSTLKIQRTERGDSAVYLCASSLQPGEGSGGYTFGSGTRLTVV.

The chain uses TRBV4-1 and TRBJ2-1; TRBD2 agrees at 9 bases. The CDR3 covers 14 residues. Germline CDR1 reads MGHRA; CDR2 reads YSYEKL. J lost 9 bases, V lost 4 bases, and 7 bases had no gene match. CDR3 sequence: CASSPRASGAEQFF. The CDR3 bases are TGCGCCAGCAGCCCGCGGGCTAGCGGGGCTGAGCAGTTCTTC.

This chain links TRBV6-6 with TRBJ1-1; perhaps TRBD1 as D (5 bases). CDR3 length equals 12 residues. Germline V gives CDR1 MNHNY, CDR2 SVGAGI (reference sequence). The ends were cut back, 10 bases at V and 2 bases at J, with 11 bases in the middle. CDR3 coding DNA: TGTGCCATCGGGACTGCTAACACTGAAGCTTTCTTT. The encoded protein is CAIGTANTEAFF.

The gene calls are TRBV15 and TRBJ2-1, with TRBD2 identical over 12 bases. There are 16 residues in the CDR3. Trimming removed 3 bases from V and 5 bases from J; junction bases left unmatched: 5. Germline CDR1 LNHNV, CDR2 YYDKDF (reference sequence). The CDR3 bases are TGTGCCACCAGCAGGTTTCGACTAGCGGGGGACAATGAGCAGTTCTTC. Translation gives CATSRFRLAGDNEQFF.

The rearrangement uses TRBV7-2 and TRBJ1-5; D perhaps matches TRBD1 (5 bases). The germline CDR1 and CDR2 sequences are SGHTA and FQGNSA. V lost 5 bases, J lost 4 bases, and 15 bases lay in between. This CDR3 contains 15 residues. In DNA, the CDR3 is TGTGCCAGCAGCAGCACAGGCAGGCTGAATCAGCCCCAGCATTTT. Amino acids: CASSSTGRLNQPQHF.

CDR3 in amino acids: CSVPLGREGNEQYF. CDR3 nucleotide sequence: TGCAGCGTTCCCCTTGGGCGGGAGGGCAACGAGCAGTACTTC. This chain uses TRBV29-1 with TRBJ2-7, with TRBD2 matching 9 bases. The CDR3 runs 14 residues. Germline V lookup: CDR1 SQVTM, CDR2 ANQGSEA. Unmatched junction bases numbered 10, after V lost 5 bases and J lost 5 bases.

The rearrangement uses TRBV12-5 and TRBJ2-3; tentative D call: TRBD2 (5 bases). The CDR3 is made up of 17 amino acids. Germline lookup yields CDR1 LGHNT and CDR2 FRNRAP. Between the trimmed V and J ends, which lost 0 bases and 0 bases, there was a span of 13 bases. This CDR3 reads CASGLVVGGPSTDTQYF. CDR3 DNA sequence: TGTGCTAGTGGTTTGGTAGTGGGCGGGCCGAGCACAGATACGCAGTATTTT.

The rearrangement links TRBV5-6 to TRBJ1-5; possibly TRBD1 for D (5 bases). Germline V gene data show CDR1 as SGHDT and CDR2 as YYEEEE. The CDR3 runs to 15 residues. V lost 2 bases, J lost 4 bases, and 13 bases lay in between. The CDR3 reads CASSLHGQGNQPQHF. For the CDR3, the DNA is TGTGCCAGCAGCTTACACGGACAAGGAAATCAGCCCCAGCATTTT.

V gene TRBV21-1 combines with J gene TRBJ2-7; no check of the table's D call, TRBD1, against the DNA was made. TRBV21-1 is assigned pseudogene status. The CDR3 is made up of 12 amino acids. CDR3 protein: CASSRLGTGKRV. The CDR3 coding sequence is TGTGCCAGCAGCCGTTTAGGAACAGGGAAAAGGGTC.

The J gene is TRBJ2-7, the V gene TRBV5-6, with unresolved D. The length of the CDR3 is 16 residues. The ends were cut back, 0 bases at V and 3 bases at J, with 16 bases in the middle. Germline CDR1 SGHDT, CDR2 YYEEEE. Written as DNA, the CDR3 is TGTGCCAGCAGCTTGGCCAATCGCCAGTCCCTCTACGAGCAGTACTTC. It codes for CASSLANRQSLYEQYF.

The chain has TRBV7-8 and TRBJ2-5; D perhaps matches TRBD1 (5 bases). CDR3 length equals 15 residues. V lost 5 bases to trimming and J lost 5 bases, with 18 bases between them. CDR1 is SGHVS, CDR2 FQNEAQ, per germline. CDR3 in DNA: TGTGCCAGCAGCCCCCCCGCTAGGGGATCGGAGACCCAGTACTTC. Translation: CASSPPARGSETQYF.

This clone was seen only once. The V and J genes are TRBV30 and TRBJ1-1; maybe TRBD1 (6 bases). Germline CDR1 and CDR2: GTSNPN and SVGIG (reference sequence). V lost 1 base to trimming and J lost 7 bases, with 16 bases between them. This CDR3 contains 14 residues. The CDR3 spells CAWSAMTGSNEAFF. The CDR3, as DNA: TGTGCCTGGAGTGCAATGACAGGATCCAATGAAGCTTTCTTT.

The chain employs TRBV18 and TRBJ1-2, with D unresolved. The germline V gene has CDR1 KGHSH and CDR2 LQKENI. The V and J ends lost 5 bases and 7 bases respectively, with 11 bases between them. CDR3 length: 12 amino acids. The CDR3 loop is CASSDVSRGYTF. The CDR3 DNA follows: TGTGCCAGCTCAGACGTTAGCCGTGGCTACACCTTC.

CDR3 sequence (DNA): TGTGCCAGCAGCGTAGAACCGAGCTCCTACAATGAGCAGTTCTTC. Amino acids: CASSVEPSSYNEQFF. V gene TRBV9 combines with J gene TRBJ2-1; D uncertain. Germline CDR1 is SGDLS and CDR2 is YYNGEE. The CDR3 contains 15 residues. Trimming left V 0 bases short and J 0 bases short, with 7 bases between. The variable domain in full, with the rest retrieved from reference TRBV9 and TRBJ2-1, is DSGVTQTPKHLITATGQRVTLRCSPRSGDLSVYWYQQSLDQGLQFLIQYYNGEERAKGNILERFSAQQFPDLHSELNLSSLELGDSALYFCASSVEPSSYNEQFFGPGTRLTVL.